Below are 4 T cell receptor beta chains sequenced from a single sample in a study of T cell responses to AZD1222 COVID-19 vaccine (dated by TCRdb to the early 2020s). The library was made by the immunoSEQ multiplex PCR assay. Drawn from immuneACCESS, this table holds only the in-frame rearrangements with V and J called that TCRdb kept. Clones are partly lost; checked studies trace under half to an unresolved V gene and leave the rest unexplained. Counted in this sample were roughly 140,000 clones; around 88% of them appeared once. About 3.3% of the sample belongs to the ten largest clones. The label giving this sample's time point can be read as: baseline before first vaccination. Explained via the paper, the treatment or condition label denotes: meningococcal conjugate vaccine given as trial control. The material was peripheral blood, obtained on day 0 of MenACWY control vaccination. The receptors shown here come from an adult in good health.

V gene TRBV7-8 combines with J gene TRBJ1-2, with D maybe TRBD1 (5 bases). The germline V gene encodes CDR1 SGHVS and CDR2 FQNEAQ. V was clipped by 6 bases and J by 2 bases, with 10 bases between them. The CDR3 sequence is 13 residues long. The CDR3 loop is CASSPDTNYGYTF. The CDR3 DNA sequence: TGTGCCAGCAGTCCGGACACCAACTATGGCTACACCTTC.

The gene calls are TRBV6-5 and TRBJ1-4; D unclear. Germline V gene lookup returns CDR1 MNHEY and CDR2 SVGAGI. V lost 2 bases and J 14 bases, leaving 12 bases between the germline ends. CDR3 size: 12 residues. The CDR3 protein is CASSYDMSFLFF. The CDR3 DNA is TGTGCCAGCAGTTACGACATGAGCTTCCTGTTTTTT.

The chain employs TRBV7-2 and TRBJ1-1; D remains ambiguous. There are 13 residues in the CDR3. The germline gives CDR1 SGHTA, CDR2 FQGNSA. Trimming removed 1 base at V and 2 bases at J, with 5 bases between. This CDR3 is CASSLGRNTEAFF. The CDR3 DNA follows: TGTGCCAGCAGCTTAGGGAGAAACACTGAAGCTTTCTTT. Together with reference TRBV7-2 and TRBJ1-1, the CDR3 gives the full variable domain: GAGVSQSPSNKVTEKGKDVELRCDPISGHTALYWYRQSLGQGLEFLIYFQGNSAPDKSGLPSDRFSAERTGGSVSTLTIQRTQQEDSAVYLCASSLGRNTEAFFGQGTRLTVV.

This sequence joins TRBV11-3 and TRBJ2-1, with TRBD2 identical over 10 bases. The CDR3 runs to 15 residues. From germline, CDR1 is SGHNT and CDR2 YENEEA. V lost 3 bases and J lost 10; bases outside the gene matches: 9. CDR3 sequence (DNA): TGTGCCAGCAGCTTGGACCTAGCGGGAGATATCGAGCAGTTCTTC. Translating it yields CASSLDLAGDIEQFF. The entire variable domain, with the rest obtained from reference TRBV11-3 and TRBJ2-1, is as follows: EAGVVQSPRYKIIEKKQPVAFWCNPISGHNTLYWYLQNLGQGPELLIRYENEEAVDDSQLPKDRFSAERLKGVDSTLKIQPAELGDSAVYLCASSLDLAGDIEQFFGPGTRLTVL.